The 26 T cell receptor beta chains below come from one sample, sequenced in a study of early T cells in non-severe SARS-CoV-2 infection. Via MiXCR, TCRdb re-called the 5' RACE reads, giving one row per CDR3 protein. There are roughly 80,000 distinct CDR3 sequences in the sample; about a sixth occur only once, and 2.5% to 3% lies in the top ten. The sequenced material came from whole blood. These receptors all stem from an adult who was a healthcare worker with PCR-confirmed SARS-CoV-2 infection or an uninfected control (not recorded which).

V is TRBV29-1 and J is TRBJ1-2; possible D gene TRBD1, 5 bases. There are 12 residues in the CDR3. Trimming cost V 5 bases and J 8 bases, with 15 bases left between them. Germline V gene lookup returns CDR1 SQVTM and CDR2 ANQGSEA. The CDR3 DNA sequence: TGCAGCGTTCGGCGGGGCAGGGACGGCTACACCTTC. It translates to CSVRRGRDGYTF.

The CDR3 DNA is TGTGCCAGCAGCTTGTATTTGGATCTAGCGGGAGGAGCGTTAAGCTCCTACGAGCAGTACTTC. Encoded protein: CASSLYLDLAGGALSSYEQYF. The gene calls are TRBV5-6 and TRBJ2-7; 11 bases map to TRBD2. The CDR3 runs 21 residues. J gave up 0 bases and V 1 base, and 18 bases lay outside the gene matches. Germline assignment: CDR1 SGHDT and CDR2 YYEEEE.

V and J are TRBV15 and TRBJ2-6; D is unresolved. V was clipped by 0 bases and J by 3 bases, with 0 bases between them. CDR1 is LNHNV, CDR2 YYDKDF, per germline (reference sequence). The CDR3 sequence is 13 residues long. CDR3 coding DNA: TGTGCCACCAGCAGAGATGGGGCCAACGTCCTGACTTTC. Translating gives CATSRDGANVLTF.

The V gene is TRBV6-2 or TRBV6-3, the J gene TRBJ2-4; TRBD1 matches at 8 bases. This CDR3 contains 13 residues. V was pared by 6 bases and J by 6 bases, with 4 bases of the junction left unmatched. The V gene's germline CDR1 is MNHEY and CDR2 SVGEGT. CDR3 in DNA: TGTGCCAGCAGGCGAGGACAGGGAAACATTCAGTACTTC. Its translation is CASRRGQGNIQYF.

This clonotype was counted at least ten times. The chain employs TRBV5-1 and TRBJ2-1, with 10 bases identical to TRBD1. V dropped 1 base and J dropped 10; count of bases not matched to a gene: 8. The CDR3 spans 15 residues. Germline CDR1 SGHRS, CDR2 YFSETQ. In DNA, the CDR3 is TGCGCCAGCAGCTTGTTGGGACAGGGGATGATGGAGCAGTTCTTC. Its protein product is CASSLLGQGMMEQFF.

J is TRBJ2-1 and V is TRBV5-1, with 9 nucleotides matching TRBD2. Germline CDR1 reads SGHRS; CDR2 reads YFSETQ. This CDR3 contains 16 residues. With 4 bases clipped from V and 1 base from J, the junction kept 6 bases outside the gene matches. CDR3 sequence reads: CASSPTAGGSYNEQFF. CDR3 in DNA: TGCGCCAGCAGCCCTACAGCGGGAGGATCCTACAATGAGCAGTTCTTC.

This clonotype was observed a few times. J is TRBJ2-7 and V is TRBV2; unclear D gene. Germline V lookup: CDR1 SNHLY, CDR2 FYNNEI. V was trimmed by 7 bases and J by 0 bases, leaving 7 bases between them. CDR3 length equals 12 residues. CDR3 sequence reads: CASTPDSYEQYF. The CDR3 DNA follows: TGTGCCAGCACCCCAGACTCCTACGAGCAGTACTTC.

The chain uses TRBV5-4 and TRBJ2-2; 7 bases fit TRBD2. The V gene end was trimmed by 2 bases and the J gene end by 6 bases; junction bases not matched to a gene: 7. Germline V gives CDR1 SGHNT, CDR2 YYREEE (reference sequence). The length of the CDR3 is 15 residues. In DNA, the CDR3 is TGTGCCAGCAGCTTAAGGGCGGGAGAAGCCGGGGAGCTGTTTTTT. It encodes CASSLRAGEAGELFF.

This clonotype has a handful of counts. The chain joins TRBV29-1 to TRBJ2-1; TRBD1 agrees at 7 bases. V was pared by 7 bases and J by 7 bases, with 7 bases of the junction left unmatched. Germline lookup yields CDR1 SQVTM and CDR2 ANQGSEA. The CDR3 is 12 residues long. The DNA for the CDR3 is TGCAGCGCCGAGGGGGCAGGGAATGAGCAGTTCTTC. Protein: CSAEGAGNEQFF.

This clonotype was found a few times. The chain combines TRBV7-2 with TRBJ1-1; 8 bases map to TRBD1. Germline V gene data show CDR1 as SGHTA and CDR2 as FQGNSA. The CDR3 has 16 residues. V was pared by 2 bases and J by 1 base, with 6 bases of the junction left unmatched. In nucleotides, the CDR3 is TGTGCCAGCAGCTTACGGCAGGGGGCAACGAACACTGAAGCTTTCTTT. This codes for CASSLRQGATNTEAFF.

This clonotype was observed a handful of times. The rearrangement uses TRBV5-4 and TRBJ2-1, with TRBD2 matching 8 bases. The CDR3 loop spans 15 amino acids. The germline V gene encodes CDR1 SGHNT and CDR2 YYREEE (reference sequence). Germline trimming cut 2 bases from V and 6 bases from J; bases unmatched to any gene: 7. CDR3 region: CASSLAGVGRNEQFF. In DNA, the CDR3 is TGTGCCAGCAGCTTAGCGGGAGTCGGTCGCAATGAGCAGTTCTTC.

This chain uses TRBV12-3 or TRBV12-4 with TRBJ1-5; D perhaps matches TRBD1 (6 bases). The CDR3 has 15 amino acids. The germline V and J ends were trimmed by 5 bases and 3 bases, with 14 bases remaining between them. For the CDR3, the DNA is TGTGCCAGCAGTCTTACAGGGATCGACAATCAGCCCCAGCATTTT. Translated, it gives CASSLTGIDNQPQHF.

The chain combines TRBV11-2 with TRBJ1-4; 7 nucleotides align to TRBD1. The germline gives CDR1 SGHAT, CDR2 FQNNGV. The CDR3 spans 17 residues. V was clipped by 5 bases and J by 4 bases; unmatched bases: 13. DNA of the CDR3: TGTGCCAGCAGCACATCCATGCAGGGGGTCGGTAATGAAAAACTGTTTTTT. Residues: CASSTSMQGVGNEKLFF.

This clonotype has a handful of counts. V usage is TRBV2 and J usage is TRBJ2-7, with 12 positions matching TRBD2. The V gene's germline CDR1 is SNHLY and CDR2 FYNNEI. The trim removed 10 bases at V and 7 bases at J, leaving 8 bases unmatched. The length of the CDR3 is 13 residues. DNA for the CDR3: TGTGCCACCCGAACGACTAGCGGGGGAGAGCAGTACTTC. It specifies CATRTTSGGEQYF.

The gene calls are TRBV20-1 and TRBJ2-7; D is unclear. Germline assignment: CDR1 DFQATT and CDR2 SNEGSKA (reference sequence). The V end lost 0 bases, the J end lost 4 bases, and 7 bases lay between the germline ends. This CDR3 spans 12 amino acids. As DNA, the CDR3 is TGCAGTGCTAGAGATCGGTGGTACGAGCAGTACTTC. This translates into CSARDRWYEQYF.

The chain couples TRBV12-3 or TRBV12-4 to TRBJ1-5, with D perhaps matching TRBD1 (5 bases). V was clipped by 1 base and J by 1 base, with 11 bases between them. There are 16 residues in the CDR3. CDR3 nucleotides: TGTGCCAGCAGTTTAGACCGGGGGGGAAGCAATCAGCCCCAGCATTTT. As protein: CASSLDRGGSNQPQHF.

The CDR3 sequence: CASSRSLSYNEQFF. CDR3 DNA: TGTGCCAGCAGTCGGAGTCTCTCCTACAATGAGCAGTTCTTC. The V and J genes are TRBV6-5 and TRBJ2-1; D not resolved. CDR3 length: 14 amino acids. Germline CDR1 and CDR2: MNHEY and SVGAGI. V was pared by 5 bases and J by 0 bases, with 8 bases between.

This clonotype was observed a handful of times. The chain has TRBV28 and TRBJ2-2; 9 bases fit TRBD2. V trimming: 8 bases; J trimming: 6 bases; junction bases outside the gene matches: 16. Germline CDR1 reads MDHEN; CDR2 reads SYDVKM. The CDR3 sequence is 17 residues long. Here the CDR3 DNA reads TGTGCCAGCGCCCTTATGGTAGCGGGAGCGTATGCCGGGGAGCTGTTTTTT. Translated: CASALMVAGAYAGELFF.

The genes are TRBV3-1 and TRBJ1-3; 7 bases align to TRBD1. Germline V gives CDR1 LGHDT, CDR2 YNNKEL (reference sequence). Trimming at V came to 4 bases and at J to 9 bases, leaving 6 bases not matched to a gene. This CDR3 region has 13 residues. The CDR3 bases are TGTGCCAGCAGCCCCGGGACAGTAGGCACCATATATTTT. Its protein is CASSPGTVGTIYF. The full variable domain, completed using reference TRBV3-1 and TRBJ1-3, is DTAVSQTPKYLVTQMGNDKSIKCEQNLGHDTMYWYKQDSKKFLKIMFSYNNKELIINETVPNRFSPKSPDKAHLNLHINSLELGDSAVYFCASSPGTVGTIYFGEGSWLTVV.

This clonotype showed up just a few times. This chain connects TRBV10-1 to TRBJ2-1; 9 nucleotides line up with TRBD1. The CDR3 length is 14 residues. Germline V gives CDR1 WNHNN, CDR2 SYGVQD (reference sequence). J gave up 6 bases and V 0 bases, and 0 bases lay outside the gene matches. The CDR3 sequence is CASSESTGGNEQFF. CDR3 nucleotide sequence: TGCGCCAGCAGTGAGTCGACAGGGGGCAATGAGCAGTTCTTC.

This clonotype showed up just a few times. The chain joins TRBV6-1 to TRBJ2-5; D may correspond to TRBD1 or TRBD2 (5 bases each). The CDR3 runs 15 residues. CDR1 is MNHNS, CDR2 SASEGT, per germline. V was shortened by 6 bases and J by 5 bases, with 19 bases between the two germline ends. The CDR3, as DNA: TGTGCCAGCAGGGACAACTCCCTAGCTAGGGAGACCCAGTACTTC. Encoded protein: CASRDNSLARETQYF.

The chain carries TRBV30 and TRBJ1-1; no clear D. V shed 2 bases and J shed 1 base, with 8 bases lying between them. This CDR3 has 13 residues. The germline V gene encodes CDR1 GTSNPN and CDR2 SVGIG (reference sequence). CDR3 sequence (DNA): TGTGCCTGGAGTAGTGACTCGAACACTGAAGCTTTCTTT. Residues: CAWSSDSNTEAFF.

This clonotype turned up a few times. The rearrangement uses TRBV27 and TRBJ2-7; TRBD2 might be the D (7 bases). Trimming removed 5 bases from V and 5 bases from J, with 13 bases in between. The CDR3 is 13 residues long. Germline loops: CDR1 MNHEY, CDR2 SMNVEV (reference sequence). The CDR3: CASSGQGRDEQYF. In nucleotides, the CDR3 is TGTGCCAGCAGTGGGCAGGGGAGGGACGAGCAGTACTTC.

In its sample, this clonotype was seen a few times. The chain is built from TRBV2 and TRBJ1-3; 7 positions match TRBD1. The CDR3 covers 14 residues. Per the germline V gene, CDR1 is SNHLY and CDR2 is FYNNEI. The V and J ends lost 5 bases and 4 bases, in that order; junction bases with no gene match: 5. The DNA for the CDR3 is TGTGCCAGCAGTATACAGGGGCTCGGAAACACCATATATTTT. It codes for CASSIQGLGNTIYF.

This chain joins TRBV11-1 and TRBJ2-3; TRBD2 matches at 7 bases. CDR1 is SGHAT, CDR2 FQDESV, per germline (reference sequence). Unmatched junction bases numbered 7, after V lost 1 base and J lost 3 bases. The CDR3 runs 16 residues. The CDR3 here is CASSLGAGEATDTQYF. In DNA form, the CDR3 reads TGTGCCAGCAGCTTAGGGGCGGGAGAGGCGACAGATACGCAGTATTTT.

The CDR3 protein is CASSLRGGQETQYF. The DNA for the CDR3 is TGTGCCAGCAGCTTGAGAGGGGGGCAAGAGACCCAGTACTTC. V usage is TRBV5-4 and J usage is TRBJ2-5; D is tentatively TRBD1 or TRBD2 (6 bases each). With 1 base removed from V and 2 bases from J, the gap between germline ends came to 9 bases. The CDR3 is made up of 14 amino acids. Germline V gene data show CDR1 as SGHNT and CDR2 as YYREEE (reference sequence).